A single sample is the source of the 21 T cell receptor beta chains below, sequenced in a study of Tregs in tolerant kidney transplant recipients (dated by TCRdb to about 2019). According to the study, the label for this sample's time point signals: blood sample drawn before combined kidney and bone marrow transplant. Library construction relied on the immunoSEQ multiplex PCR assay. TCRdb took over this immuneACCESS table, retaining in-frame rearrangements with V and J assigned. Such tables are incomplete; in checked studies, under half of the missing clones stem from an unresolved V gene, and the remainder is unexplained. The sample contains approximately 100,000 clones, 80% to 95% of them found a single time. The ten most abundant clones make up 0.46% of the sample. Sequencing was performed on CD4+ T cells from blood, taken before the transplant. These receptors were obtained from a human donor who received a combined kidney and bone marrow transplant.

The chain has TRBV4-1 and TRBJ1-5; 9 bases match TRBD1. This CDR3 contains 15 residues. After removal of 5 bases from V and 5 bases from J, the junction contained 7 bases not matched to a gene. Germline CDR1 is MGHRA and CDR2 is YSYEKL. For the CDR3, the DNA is TGCGCCAGCAGCTACGCAGACAGGGGGTATCAGCCCCAGCATTTT. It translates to CASSYADRGYQPQHF.

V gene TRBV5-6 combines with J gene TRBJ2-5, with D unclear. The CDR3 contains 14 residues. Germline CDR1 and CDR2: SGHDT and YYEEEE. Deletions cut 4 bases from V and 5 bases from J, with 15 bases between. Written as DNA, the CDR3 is TGTGCCAGCAGCCTTTCGTCGATCGAGGAGACCCAGTACTTC. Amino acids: CASSLSSIEETQYF.

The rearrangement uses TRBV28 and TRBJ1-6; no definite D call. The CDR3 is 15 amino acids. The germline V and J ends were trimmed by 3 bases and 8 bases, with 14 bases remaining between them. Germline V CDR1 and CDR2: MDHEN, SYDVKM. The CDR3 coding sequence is TGTGCCAGCAGTTTTTCAGGCCGGGGAGATTCACCCCTCCACTTT. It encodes CASSFSGRGDSPLHF.

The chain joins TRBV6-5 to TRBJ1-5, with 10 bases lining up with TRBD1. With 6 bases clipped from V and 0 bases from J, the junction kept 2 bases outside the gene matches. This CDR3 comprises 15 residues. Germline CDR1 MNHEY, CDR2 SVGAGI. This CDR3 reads CASRGQGPSNQPQHF. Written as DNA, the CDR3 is TGTGCCAGCAGGGGACAGGGGCCTAGCAATCAGCCCCAGCATTTT.

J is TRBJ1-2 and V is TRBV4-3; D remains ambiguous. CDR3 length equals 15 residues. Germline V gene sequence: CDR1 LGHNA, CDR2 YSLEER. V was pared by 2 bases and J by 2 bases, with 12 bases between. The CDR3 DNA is TGCGCCAGCAGCCAATTGACCGGAGGGAACTATGGCTACACCTTC. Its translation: CASSQLTGGNYGYTF.

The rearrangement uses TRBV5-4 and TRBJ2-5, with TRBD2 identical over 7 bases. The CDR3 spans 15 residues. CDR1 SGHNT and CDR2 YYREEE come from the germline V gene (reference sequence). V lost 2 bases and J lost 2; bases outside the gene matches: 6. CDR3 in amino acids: CASSLRISGQETQYF. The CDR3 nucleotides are TGTGCCAGCAGCTTACGTATTAGCGGGCAAGAGACCCAGTACTTC.

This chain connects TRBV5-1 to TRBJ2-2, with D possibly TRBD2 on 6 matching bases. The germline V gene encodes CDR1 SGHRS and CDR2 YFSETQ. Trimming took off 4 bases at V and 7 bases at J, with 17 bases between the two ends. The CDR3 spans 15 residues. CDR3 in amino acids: CASSEPTSFVGELFF. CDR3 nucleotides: TGCGCCAGCAGCGAGCCGACTAGTTTCGTCGGGGAGCTGTTTTTT.

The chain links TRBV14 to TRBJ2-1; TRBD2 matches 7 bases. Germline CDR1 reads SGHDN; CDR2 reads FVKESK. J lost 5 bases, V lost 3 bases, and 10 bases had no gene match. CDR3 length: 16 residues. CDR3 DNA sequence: TGTGCCAGCAGCCACCCTTGGGGCGGGAGAGACAATGAGCAGTTCTTC. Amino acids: CASSHPWGGRDNEQFF.

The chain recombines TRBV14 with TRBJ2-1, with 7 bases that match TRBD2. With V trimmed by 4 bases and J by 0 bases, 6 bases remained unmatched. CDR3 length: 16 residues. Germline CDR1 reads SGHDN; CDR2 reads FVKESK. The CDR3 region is CASSRLTSSSYNEQFF. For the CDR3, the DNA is TGTGCCAGCAGCCGACTGACTAGCTCCTCCTACAATGAGCAGTTCTTC.

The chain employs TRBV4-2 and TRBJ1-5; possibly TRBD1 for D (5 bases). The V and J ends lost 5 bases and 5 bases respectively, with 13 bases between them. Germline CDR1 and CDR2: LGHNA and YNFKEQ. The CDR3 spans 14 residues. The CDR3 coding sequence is TGTGCCAGCAGCGGGACCGGGAGGGATCAGCCCCAGCATTTT. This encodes CASSGTGRDQPQHF.

The CDR3 spells CASSLVGMNEQFF. For the CDR3, the DNA is TGTGCCAGCAGCTTAGTCGGGATGAATGAGCAGTTCTTC. The genes are TRBV7-9 and TRBJ2-1, with D perhaps TRBD2 (5 bases). Deletions cut 1 base from V and 7 bases from J, with 8 bases between. This CDR3 region has 13 residues. The germline V gene has CDR1 SEHNR and CDR2 FQNEAQ (reference sequence). The whole variable domain, remainder taken from reference TRBV7-9 and TRBJ2-1, is DTGVSQNPRHKITKRGQNVTFRCDPISEHNRLYWYRQTLGQGPEFLTYFQNEAQLEKSRLLSDRFSAERPKGSFSTLEIQRTEQGDSAMYLCASSLVGMNEQFFGPGTRLTVL.

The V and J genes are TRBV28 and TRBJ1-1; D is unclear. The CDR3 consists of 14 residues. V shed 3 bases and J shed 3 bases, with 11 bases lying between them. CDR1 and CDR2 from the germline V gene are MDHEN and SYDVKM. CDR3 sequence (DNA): TGTGCCAGCAGTTTGACCAACGGGTACACTGAAGCTTTCTTT. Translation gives CASSLTNGYTEAFF.

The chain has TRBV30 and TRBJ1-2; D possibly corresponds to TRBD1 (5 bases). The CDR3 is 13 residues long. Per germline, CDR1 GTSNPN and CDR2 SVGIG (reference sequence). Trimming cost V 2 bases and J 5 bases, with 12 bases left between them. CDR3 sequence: CAWSTSGGYGYTF. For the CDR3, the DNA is TGTGCCTGGAGTACATCCGGGGGGTATGGCTACACCTTC.

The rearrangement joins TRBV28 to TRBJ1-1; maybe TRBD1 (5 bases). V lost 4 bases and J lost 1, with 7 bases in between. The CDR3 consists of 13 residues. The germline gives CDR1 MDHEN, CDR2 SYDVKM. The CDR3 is CASSSTGNTEAFF. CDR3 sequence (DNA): TGTGCCAGCAGTTCTACAGGGAACACTGAAGCTTTCTTT.

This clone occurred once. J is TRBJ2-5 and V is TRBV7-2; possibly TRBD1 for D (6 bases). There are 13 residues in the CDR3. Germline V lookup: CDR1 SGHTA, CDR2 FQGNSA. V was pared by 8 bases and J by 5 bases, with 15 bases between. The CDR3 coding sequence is TGTGCCAGCCTTAGAAACAGGGACGAGACCCAGTACTTC. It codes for CASLRNRDETQYF.

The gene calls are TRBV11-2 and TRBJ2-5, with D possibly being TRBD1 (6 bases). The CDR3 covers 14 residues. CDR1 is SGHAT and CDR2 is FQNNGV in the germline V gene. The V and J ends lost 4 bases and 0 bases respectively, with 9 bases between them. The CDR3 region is CASSSTGYQETQYF. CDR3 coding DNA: TGTGCCAGCAGCTCTACAGGGTACCAAGAGACCCAGTACTTC.

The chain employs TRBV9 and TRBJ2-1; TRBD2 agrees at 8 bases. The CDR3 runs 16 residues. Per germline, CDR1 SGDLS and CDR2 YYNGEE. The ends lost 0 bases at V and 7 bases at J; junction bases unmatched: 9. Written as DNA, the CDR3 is TGTGCCAGCAGCGTAGACTTCACTAGCGGCTGGAATGAGCAGTTCTTC. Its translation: CASSVDFTSGWNEQFF.

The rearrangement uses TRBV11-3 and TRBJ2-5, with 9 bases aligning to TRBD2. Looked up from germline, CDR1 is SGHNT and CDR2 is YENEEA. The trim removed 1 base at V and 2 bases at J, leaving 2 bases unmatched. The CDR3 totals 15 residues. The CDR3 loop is CASSLGTSGQETQYF. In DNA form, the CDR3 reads TGTGCCAGCAGCTTAGGCACTAGCGGGCAAGAGACCCAGTACTTC.

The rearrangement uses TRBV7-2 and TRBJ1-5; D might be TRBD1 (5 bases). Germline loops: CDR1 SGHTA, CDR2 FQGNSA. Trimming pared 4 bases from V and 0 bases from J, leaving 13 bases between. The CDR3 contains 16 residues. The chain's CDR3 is CASSSKTAYSNQPQHF. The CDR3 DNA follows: TGTGCCAGCAGCTCGAAGACAGCGTATAGCAATCAGCCCCAGCATTTT.

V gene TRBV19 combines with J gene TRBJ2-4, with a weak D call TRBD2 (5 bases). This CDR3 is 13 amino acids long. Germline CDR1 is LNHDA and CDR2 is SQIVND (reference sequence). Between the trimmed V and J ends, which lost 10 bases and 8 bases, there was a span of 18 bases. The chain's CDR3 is CATTQRAPDIQYF. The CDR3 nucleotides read TGTGCCACCACCCAGAGGGCGCCGGACATTCAGTACTTC.

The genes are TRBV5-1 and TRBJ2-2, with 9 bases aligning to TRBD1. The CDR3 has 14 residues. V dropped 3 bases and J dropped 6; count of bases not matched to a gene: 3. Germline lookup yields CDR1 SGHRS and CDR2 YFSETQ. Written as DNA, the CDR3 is TGCGCCAGCAGCTCCAGGACAGGGGCCGGGGAGCTGTTTTTT. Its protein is CASSSRTGAGELFF.